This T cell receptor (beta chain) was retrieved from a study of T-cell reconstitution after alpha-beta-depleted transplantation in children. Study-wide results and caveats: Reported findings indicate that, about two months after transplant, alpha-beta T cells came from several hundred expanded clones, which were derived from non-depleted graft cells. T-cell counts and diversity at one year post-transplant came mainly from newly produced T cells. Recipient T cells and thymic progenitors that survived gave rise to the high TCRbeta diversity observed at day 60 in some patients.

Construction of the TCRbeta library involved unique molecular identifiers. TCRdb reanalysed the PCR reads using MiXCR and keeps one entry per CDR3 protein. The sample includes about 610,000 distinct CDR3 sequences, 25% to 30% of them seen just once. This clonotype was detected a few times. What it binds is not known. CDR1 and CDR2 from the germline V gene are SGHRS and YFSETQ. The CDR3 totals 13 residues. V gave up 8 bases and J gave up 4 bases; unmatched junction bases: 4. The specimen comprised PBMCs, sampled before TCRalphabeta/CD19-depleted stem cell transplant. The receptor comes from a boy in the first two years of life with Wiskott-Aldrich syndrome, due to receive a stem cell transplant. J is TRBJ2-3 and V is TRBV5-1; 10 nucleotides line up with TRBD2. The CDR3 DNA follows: TGCGCCAGTCGACTAGCGGGCCCAGATACGCAGTATTTT. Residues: CASRLAGPDTQYF.